One and the same sample provided the 22 T cell receptor beta chains below, sequenced in a study of blood T cell repertoires in COVID-19. Clones were sequenced by immunoSEQ multiplex PCR, and TCRdb holds only the in-frame ones, with some missing. The sample consists of about 180,000 clones, around 86% of them appearing once. The sequencing sample was made of peripheral blood. The receptors here all came from a man aged 45-65 years with active or convalescent COVID-19.

The CDR3 region is CASSLRHNTGELFF. DNA for the CDR3: TGTGCCAGCAGCCTTCGACATAACACCGGGGAGCTGTTTTTT. The chain has TRBV2 and TRBJ2-2; D gene ambiguous. Between the trimmed V and J ends, which lost 6 bases and 2 bases, there was a span of 10 bases. Germline CDR1 and CDR2: SNHLY and FYNNEI. The CDR3 loop spans 14 amino acids.

The chain uses TRBV7-2 and TRBJ2-3; no reliable D call. Trimming took off 3 bases at V and 3 bases at J, with 7 bases between the two ends. Germline V gene data show CDR1 as SGHTA and CDR2 as FQGNSA. The CDR3 totals 13 residues. CDR3 in DNA: TGTGCCAGCAGCTTGGAACAGACAGATACGCAGTATTTT. It specifies CASSLEQTDTQYF.

The chain has TRBV19 and TRBJ1-2, with D tentatively TRBD1 (5 bases). V was cut by 1 base and J by 4 bases, with 13 bases left in between. CDR1 is LNHDA and CDR2 is SQIVND in the germline V gene (reference sequence). This CDR3 has 15 amino acids. CDR3 nucleotide sequence: TGTGCCAGTAGTATAGGATATCAGGGAATCTATGGCTACACCTTC. This gives the protein CASSIGYQGIYGYTF.

This chain uses TRBV19 with TRBJ1-1; a possible D gene is TRBD1 (5 bases). The CDR3 totals 12 residues. Per the germline V gene, CDR1 is LNHDA and CDR2 is SQIVND (reference sequence). V lost 8 bases and J lost 11, with 18 bases in between. In DNA form, the CDR3 reads TGTGCCAGTGGGGGGGGAGAAGGTGCGGCTTTCTTT. It specifies CASGGGEGAAFF.

The chain is built from TRBV11-3 and TRBJ2-2; D perhaps matches TRBD2 (6 bases). The CDR3 is 17 residues long. V dropped 5 bases and J dropped 0 bases, with 16 bases sitting between them. Germline CDR1 is SGHNT and CDR2 is YENEEA. CDR3 residues: CASSPQSGTSNTGELFF. The DNA of the CDR3 is TGTGCCAGCAGCCCCCAATCCGGGACTTCGAACACCGGGGAGCTGTTTTTT. Complete variable domain (other parts from reference TRBV11-3 and TRBJ2-2): EAGVVQSPRYKIIEKKQPVAFWCNPISGHNTLYWYLQNLGQGPELLIRYENEEAVDDSQLPKDRFSAERLKGVDSTLKIQPAELGDSAVYLCASSPQSGTSNTGELFFGEGSRLTVL.

The CDR3, as DNA: TGTGCCAGCAGCCAGACTTGGACTAGAGGGGCCAACGTCCTGACTTTC. Protein product: CASSQTWTRGANVLTF. This chain connects TRBV3-1 (or the pseudogene TRBV3-2) to TRBJ2-6; 7 bases are shared with TRBD2. Germline CDR1 is LGHDT and CDR2 is YNNKEL (reference sequence). V lost 3 bases and J lost 4; bases outside the gene matches: 6. This CDR3 has 16 amino acids.

CDR3 residues: CASSTGSRTSRINNEQFF. The CDR3 DNA is TGCGCCAGCAGCACGGGAAGCCGGACTAGCAGGATTAACAATGAGCAGTTCTTC. V usage is TRBV5-1 and J usage is TRBJ2-1, with 8 bases that match TRBD2. This CDR3 has 18 residues. Germline V lookup: CDR1 SGHRS, CDR2 YFSETQ. V shed 4 bases and J 5 bases; nucleotides not matched to a gene: 17.

The genes are TRBV9 and TRBJ1-5; D remains ambiguous. Trimming left V 0 bases short and J 2 bases short, with 6 bases between. The CDR3 is 14 residues long. The V gene's germline CDR1 is SGDLS and CDR2 YYNGEE. The CDR3 sequence: CASSVGEGNQPQHF. CDR3 DNA sequence: TGTGCCAGCAGCGTAGGCGAGGGCAATCAGCCCCAGCATTTT. The complete variable domain, with remaining parts taken from reference TRBV9 and TRBJ1-5, reads DSGVTQTPKHLITATGQRVTLRCSPRSGDLSVYWYQQSLDQGLQFLIQYYNGEERAKGNILERFSAQQFPDLHSELNLSSLELGDSALYFCASSVGEGNQPQHFGDGTRLSIL.

The chain joins TRBV5-1 to TRBJ1-3; 11 nucleotides agree with TRBD1. The CDR3 has 18 amino acids. The V and J ends lost 0 bases and 0 bases, in that order; junction bases with no gene match: 5. In germline, CDR1 is SGHRS, CDR2 YFSETQ. The CDR3 DNA sequence: TGCGCCAGCAGCTTGGAAGGACAGGGGGCGATCTCTGGAAACACCATATATTTT. Its translation is CASSLEGQGAISGNTIYF.

The chain links TRBV10-3 to TRBJ1-5; D remains unclear. The CDR3 is made up of 13 amino acids. Trimming removed 4 bases at V and 0 bases at J, with 4 bases between. Per the germline V gene, CDR1 is ENHRY and CDR2 is SYGVKD. In DNA form, the CDR3 reads TGTGCCATCAGTGGTAATAGCAATCAGCCCCAGCATTTT. Protein: CAISGNSNQPQHF.

V usage is TRBV19 and J usage is TRBJ2-7; 7 nucleotides match TRBD1. Per the germline V gene, CDR1 is LNHDA and CDR2 is SQIVND (reference sequence). The CDR3 is 13 amino acids. With V trimmed by 9 bases and J by 7 bases, 12 bases remained unmatched. CDR3 protein: CASQGDRPGEQYF. As DNA, the CDR3 is TGTGCCAGCCAGGGGGACCGCCCGGGGGAGCAGTACTTC. Complete variable domain (other parts from reference TRBV19 and TRBJ2-7): DGGITQSPKYLFRKEGQNVTLSCEQNLNHDAMYWYRQDPGQGLRLIYYSQIVNDFQKGDIAEGYSVSREKKESFPLTVTSAQKNPTAFYLCASQGDRPGEQYFGPGTRLTVT.

The rearrangement joins TRBV7-9 to TRBJ1-1; 7 bases match TRBD1. The CDR3 is made up of 14 amino acids. V lost 5 bases and J lost 2; bases outside the gene matches: 5. CDR1 SEHNR and CDR2 FQNEAQ come from the germline V gene (reference sequence). CDR3 protein: CASSRDSTNTEAFF. CDR3 sequence (DNA): TGTGCCAGCAGCCGGGACAGCACTAACACTGAAGCTTTCTTT.

The chain uses TRBV10-1 and TRBJ2-2; tentative D call: TRBD2 (5 bases). Germline-derived CDR1 and CDR2 are WNHNN and SYGVQD (reference sequence). V lost 5 bases, J lost 5 bases, and 18 bases lay in between. This CDR3 is built from 16 residues. The CDR3 spells CASSSLSQGGTGELFF. The CDR3 DNA reads TGCGCCAGCAGTAGCTTATCCCAAGGAGGTACCGGGGAGCTGTTTTTT.

This clone has just one count. V and J are TRBV6-4 and TRBJ2-5, with D possibly matching TRBD1 (5 bases). The germline gives CDR1 MRHNA, CDR2 SNTAGT. V lost 3 bases, J lost 7 bases, and 15 bases lay in between. The CDR3 extends over 14 amino acids. The chain's CDR3 is CASSEQVHAGTQYF. The CDR3 DNA sequence: TGTGCCAGCAGTGAACAGGTCCACGCAGGGACCCAGTACTTC.

This clone counts as large. The genes are TRBV7-2 and TRBJ1-2; TRBD1 might be the D (5 bases). Germline CDR1 and CDR2: SGHTA and FQGNSA. V lost 2 bases and J 4 bases, leaving 8 bases between the germline ends. The CDR3 totals 13 residues. This CDR3 is CASSLTGGYGYTF. CDR3 coding DNA: TGTGCCAGCAGCTTAACGGGGGGCTATGGCTACACCTTC.

The V call is TRBV11-2, the J call TRBJ2-2, with TRBD2 matching 12 bases. The junction had 6 bases not matched to a gene; V was cut back by 5 bases and J by 5 bases. This CDR3 has 16 amino acids. Germline V gene lookup returns CDR1 SGHAT and CDR2 FQNNGV. CDR3 nucleotides: TGTGCCAGCAGCACAGCCGGGACTAGCGGGACCGGGGAGCTGTTTTTT. Translated: CASSTAGTSGTGELFF. The full variable domain, in which reference TRBV11-2 and TRBJ2-2 provide the parts outside the CDR3, is EAGVAQSPRYKIIEKRQSVAFWCNPISGHATLYWYQQILGQGPKLLIQFQNNGVVDDSQLPKDRFSAERLKGVDSTLKIQPAKLEDSAVYLCASSTAGTSGTGELFFGEGSRLTVL.

The chain combines TRBV28 with TRBJ1-3; D ambiguous. CDR3 length: 14 residues. Trimming left V 1 base short and J 0 bases short, with 4 bases between. The germline gives CDR1 MDHEN, CDR2 SYDVKM. The CDR3 region has the DNA TGTGCCAGCAGTTTATCCATCTCTGGAAACACCATATATTTT. Translating gives CASSLSISGNTIYF. Looking up the rest from reference TRBV28 and TRBJ1-3 gives the full variable domain: DVKVTQSSRYLVKRTGEKVFLECVQDMDHENMFWYRQDPGLGLRLIYFSYDVKMKEKGDIPEGYSVSREKKERFSLILESASTNQTSMYLCASSLSISGNTIYFGEGSWLTVV.

The J gene is TRBJ2-7, the V gene TRBV3-1 (or the pseudogene TRBV3-2); TRBD2 agrees at 9 bases. With V trimmed by 4 bases and J by 7 bases, 8 bases remained unmatched. Germline V gives CDR1 LGHDT, CDR2 YNNKEL (reference sequence). The CDR3 is 14 amino acids. Here the CDR3 reads CASSRAGGPEEQYF. As DNA, the CDR3 is TGTGCCAGCAGCCGGGCGGGGGGGCCAGAGGAGCAGTACTTC.

DNA for the CDR3: TGTGCCAGCAGCTTACTAGCGGGAAACTCCTACGAGCAGTACTTC. Translation gives CASSLLAGNSYEQYF. The rearrangement links TRBV7-2 to TRBJ2-7, with 9 bases matching TRBD2. V lost 2 bases to trimming and J lost 0 bases; unmatched junction nucleotides: 2. In germline, CDR1 is SGHTA, CDR2 FQGNSA. There are 15 residues in the CDR3.

The chain links TRBV6-5 to TRBJ1-2; TRBD1 might be the D (5 bases). V was pared by 6 bases and J by 7 bases, with 9 bases between. Germline V gene data show CDR1 as MNHEY and CDR2 as SVGAGI. The CDR3 spans 11 residues. In nucleotides, the CDR3 is TGTGCCAGCAGAAGAACAGGTGGCTACACCTTC. Translating gives CASRRTGGYTF.

The chain recombines TRBV18 with TRBJ1-1; TRBD1 agrees at 8 bases. The CDR3 loop spans 15 amino acids. The germline V gene encodes CDR1 KGHSH and CDR2 LQKENI. Germline trimming cut 2 bases from V and 5 bases from J; bases unmatched to any gene: 7. As DNA, the CDR3 is TGTGCCAGCTCACCAAACGGACAGGGAGGGACTGAAGCTTTCTTT. Protein sequence: CASSPNGQGGTEAFF. The whole variable domain, remainder taken from reference TRBV18 and TRBJ1-1, is NAGVMQNPRHLVRRRGQEARLRCSPMKGHSHVYWYRQLPEEGLKFMVYLQKENIIDESGMPKERFSAEFPKEGPSILRIQQVVRGDSAAYFCASSPNGQGGTEAFFGQGTRLTVV.

The V call is TRBV7-2, the J call TRBJ2-3; tentatively, D is TRBD1 (6 bases). Germline values: CDR1 SGHTA, CDR2 FQGNSA. There are 14 residues in the CDR3. The V end lost 1 base, the J end lost 6 bases, and 11 bases lay between the germline ends. The CDR3 sequence is CASSLGRGYDTQYF. CDR3 sequence (DNA): TGTGCCAGCAGCTTAGGCAGGGGCTATGATACGCAGTATTTT.